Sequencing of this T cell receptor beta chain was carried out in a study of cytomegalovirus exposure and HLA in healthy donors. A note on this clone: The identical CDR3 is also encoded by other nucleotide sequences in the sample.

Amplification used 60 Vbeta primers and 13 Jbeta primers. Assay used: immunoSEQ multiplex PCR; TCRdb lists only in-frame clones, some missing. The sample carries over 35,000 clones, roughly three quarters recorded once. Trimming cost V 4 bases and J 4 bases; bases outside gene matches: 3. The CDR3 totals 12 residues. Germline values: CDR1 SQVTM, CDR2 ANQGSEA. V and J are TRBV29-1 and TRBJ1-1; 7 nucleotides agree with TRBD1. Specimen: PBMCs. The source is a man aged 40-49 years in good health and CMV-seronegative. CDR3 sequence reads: CSVARQGTEAFF. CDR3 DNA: TGCAGCGTTGCCCGACAGGGCACTGAAGCTTTCTTT.